This TCR beta chain was recorded in a study of blood T cell repertoires in COVID-19. Study-level background: Sites in the United States, Italy and Spain provided acute and convalescent COVID-19 samples.

Seattle cases were enrolled at active infection and followed longitudinally. Original processing notes: From reference gene primer amplification, estimates of nucleated cell counts were derived. Some clones are missing from TCRdb's copy, which holds only in-frame ones; the method was immunoSEQ multiplex PCR. D and trimming come from the DNA, and the V and J calls and clone size come from that table. Of 350,000 to 400,000 clones detected, around 92% appear once; the ten largest clones hold about 3%. CDR3 length: 14 residues. Trimming removed 5 bases at V and 9 bases at J, with 17 bases between. CDR1 and CDR2 (germline): LNHDA, SQIVND (reference sequence).

Sequencing was done on a sample of peripheral blood. The V gene is TRBV19, the J gene TRBJ1-5, with D perhaps matching TRBD1 (6 bases). The clonotype originates from a woman aged 30 to 39 with COVID-19, enrolled during active disease. The CDR3 DNA is TGTGCCAGTAGTGCCCTTGGACAGAGTCGGCCCCAGCATTTT. Encoded protein: CASSALGQSRPQHF.